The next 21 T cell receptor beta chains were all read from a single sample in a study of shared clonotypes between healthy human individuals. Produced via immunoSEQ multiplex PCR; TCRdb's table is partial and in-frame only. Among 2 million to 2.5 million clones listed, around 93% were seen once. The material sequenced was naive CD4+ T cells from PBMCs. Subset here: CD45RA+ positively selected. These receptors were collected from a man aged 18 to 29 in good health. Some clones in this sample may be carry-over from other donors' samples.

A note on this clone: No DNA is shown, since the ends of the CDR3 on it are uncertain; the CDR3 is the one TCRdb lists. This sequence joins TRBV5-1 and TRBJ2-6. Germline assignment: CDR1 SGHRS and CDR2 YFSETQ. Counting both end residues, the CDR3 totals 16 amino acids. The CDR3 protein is CASSLVFGAGANVLTF.

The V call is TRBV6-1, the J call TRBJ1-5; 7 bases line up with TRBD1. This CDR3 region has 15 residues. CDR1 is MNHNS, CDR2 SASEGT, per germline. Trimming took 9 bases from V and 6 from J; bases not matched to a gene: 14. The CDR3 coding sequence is TGTGCCAGTAAGATACAGGGGTACGGGGGTCAGCCCCAGCATTTT. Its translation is CASKIQGYGGQPQHF.

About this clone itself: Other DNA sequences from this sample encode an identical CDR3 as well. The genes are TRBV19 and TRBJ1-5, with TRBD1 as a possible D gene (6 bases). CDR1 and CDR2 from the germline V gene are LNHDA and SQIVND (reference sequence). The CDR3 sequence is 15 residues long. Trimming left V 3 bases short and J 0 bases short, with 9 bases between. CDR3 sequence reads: CASSIPGDSNQPQHF. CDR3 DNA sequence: TGTGCCAGTAGTATTCCAGGGGATAGCAATCAGCCCCAGCATTTT.

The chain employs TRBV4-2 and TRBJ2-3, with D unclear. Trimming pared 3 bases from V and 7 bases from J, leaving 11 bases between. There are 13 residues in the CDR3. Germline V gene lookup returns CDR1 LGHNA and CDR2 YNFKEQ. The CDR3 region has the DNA TGTGCCAGCAGCCACCCTCTCAGAAATACGCAGTATTTT. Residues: CASSHPLRNTQYF.

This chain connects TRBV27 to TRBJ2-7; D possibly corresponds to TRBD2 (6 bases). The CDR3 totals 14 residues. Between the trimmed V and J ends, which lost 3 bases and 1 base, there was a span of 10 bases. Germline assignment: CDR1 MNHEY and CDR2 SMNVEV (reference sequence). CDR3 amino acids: CASSLIAASYEQYF. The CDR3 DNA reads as TGTGCCAGCAGTTTGATAGCGGCTTCCTACGAGCAGTACTTC.

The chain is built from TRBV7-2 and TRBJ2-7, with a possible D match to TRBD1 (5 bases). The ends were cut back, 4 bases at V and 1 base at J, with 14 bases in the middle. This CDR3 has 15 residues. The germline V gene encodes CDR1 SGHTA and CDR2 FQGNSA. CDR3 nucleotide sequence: TGTGCCAGCAGCTCCCTCCCAGGGTGGTCCTACGAGCAGTACTTC. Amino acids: CASSSLPGWSYEQYF.

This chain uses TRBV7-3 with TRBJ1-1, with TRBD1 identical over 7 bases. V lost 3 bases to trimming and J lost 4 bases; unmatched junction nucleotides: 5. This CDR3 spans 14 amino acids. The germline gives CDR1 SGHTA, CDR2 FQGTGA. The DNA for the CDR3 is TGTGCCAGCAGCTTGACAGGGAAGACCACTGAAGCTTTCTTT. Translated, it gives CASSLTGKTTEAFF.

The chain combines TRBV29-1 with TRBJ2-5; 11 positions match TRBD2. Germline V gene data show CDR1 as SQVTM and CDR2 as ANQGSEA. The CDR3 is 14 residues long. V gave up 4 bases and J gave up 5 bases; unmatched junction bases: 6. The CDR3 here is CSVAASGRLETQYF. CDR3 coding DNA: TGCAGCGTTGCTGCTAGCGGGAGGCTTGAGACCCAGTACTTC.

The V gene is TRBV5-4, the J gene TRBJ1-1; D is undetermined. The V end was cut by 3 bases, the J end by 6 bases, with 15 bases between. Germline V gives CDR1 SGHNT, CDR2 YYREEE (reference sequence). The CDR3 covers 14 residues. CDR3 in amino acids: CASSYPDGSSEAFF. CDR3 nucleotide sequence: TGTGCCAGCAGCTATCCGGACGGCTCGTCTGAAGCTTTCTTT.

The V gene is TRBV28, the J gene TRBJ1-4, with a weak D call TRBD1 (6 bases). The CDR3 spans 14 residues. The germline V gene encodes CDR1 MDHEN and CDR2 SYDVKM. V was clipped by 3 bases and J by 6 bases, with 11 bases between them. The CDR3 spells CASSFGGQDEKLFF. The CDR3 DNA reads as TGTGCCAGCAGTTTTGGGGGACAAGATGAAAAACTGTTTTTT.

The CDR3 bases are TGTGCCAGCAGTTACTCTTGGCGGGAGGTCAAAAACATTCAGTACTTC. It specifies CASSYSWREVKNIQYF. The chain links TRBV6-6 to TRBJ2-4, with 8 bases that match TRBD2. Germline V gene lookup returns CDR1 MNHNY and CDR2 SVGAGI (reference sequence). The CDR3 loop spans 16 amino acids. The ends lost 0 bases at V and 3 bases at J; junction bases unmatched: 4.

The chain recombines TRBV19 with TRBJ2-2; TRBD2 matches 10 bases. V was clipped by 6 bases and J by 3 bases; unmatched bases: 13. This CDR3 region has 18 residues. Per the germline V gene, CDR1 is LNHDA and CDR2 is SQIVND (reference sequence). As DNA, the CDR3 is TGTGCCAGTAGGTTACTAGCGGGACTTCAACCCTACACCGGGGAGCTGTTTTTT. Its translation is CASRLLAGLQPYTGELFF.

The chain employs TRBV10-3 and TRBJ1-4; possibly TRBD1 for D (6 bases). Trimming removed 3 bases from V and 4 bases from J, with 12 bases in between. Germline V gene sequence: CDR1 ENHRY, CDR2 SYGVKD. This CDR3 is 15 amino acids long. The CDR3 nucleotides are TGTGCCATCAGTGATGGGGGCAGGGGTAATGAAAAACTGTTTTTT. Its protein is CAISDGGRGNEKLFF.

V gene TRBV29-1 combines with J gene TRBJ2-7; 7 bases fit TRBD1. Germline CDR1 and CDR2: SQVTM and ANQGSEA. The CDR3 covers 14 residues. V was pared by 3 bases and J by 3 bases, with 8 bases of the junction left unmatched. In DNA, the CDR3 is TGCAGCGTTGAGCCCCCGGACAGGATCTACGAGCAGTACTTC. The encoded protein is CSVEPPDRIYEQYF.

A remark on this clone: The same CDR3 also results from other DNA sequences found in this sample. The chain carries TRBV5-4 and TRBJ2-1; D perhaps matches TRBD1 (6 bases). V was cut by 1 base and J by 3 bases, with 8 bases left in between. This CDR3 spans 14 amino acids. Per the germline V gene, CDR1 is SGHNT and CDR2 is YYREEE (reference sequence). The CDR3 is CASSLSGDYNEQFF. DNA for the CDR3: TGTGCCAGCAGCTTGTCAGGGGACTACAATGAGCAGTTCTTC.

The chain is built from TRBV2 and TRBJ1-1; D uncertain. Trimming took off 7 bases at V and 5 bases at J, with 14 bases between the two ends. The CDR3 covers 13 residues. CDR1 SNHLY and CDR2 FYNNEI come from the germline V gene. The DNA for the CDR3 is TGTGCCAGCATGTCCACCCCGGGGACTGAAGCTTTCTTT. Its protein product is CASMSTPGTEAFF.

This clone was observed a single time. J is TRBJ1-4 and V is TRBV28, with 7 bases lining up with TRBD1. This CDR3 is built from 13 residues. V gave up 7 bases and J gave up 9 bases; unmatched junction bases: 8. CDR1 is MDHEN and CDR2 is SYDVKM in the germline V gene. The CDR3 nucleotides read TGTGCCAGCACAAGACAGGGTCCGCAAAAACTGTTTTTT. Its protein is CASTRQGPQKLFF.

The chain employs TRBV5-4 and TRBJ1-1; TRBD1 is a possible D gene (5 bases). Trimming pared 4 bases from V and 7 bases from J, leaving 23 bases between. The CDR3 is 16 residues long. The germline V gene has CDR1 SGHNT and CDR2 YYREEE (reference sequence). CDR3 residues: CASSAGGGSWGFEAFF. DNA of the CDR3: TGTGCCAGCAGCGCTGGGGGAGGATCCTGGGGATTTGAAGCTTTCTTT.

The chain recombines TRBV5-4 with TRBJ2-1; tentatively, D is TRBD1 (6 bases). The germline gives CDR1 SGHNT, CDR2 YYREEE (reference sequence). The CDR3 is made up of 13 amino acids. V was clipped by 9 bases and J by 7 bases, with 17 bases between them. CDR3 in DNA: TGTGCCATCTCGTTTGGGGGCCGGAATGAGCAGTTCTTC. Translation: CAISFGGRNEQFF.

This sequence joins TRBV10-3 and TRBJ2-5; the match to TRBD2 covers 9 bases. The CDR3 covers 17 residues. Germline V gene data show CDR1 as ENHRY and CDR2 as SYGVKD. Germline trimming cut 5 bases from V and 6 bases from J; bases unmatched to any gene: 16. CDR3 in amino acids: CAISKVGRREGPKTQYF. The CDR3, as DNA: TGTGCCATCAGTAAAGTAGGGCGGCGGGAGGGCCCAAAGACCCAGTACTTC.

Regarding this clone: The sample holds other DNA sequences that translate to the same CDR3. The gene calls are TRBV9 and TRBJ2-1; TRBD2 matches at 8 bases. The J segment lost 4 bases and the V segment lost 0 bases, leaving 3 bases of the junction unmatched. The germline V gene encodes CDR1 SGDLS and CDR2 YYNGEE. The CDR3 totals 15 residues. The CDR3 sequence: CASSVGAGVYNEQFF. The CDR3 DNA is TGTGCCAGCAGCGTAGGAGCGGGAGTTTACAATGAGCAGTTCTTC.